Listed here are 25 T cell receptor beta chains from one sample, sequenced in a study of blood T cell repertoires in COVID-19. Sequencing was performed with immunoSEQ multiplex PCR; in TCRdb, only in-frame clones are kept and a portion is missing. The data contain 100,000 to 150,000 clones, around 89% of them singletons. Input material: peripheral blood. The receptors originated from a man aged 60 to 69 with COVID-19, enrolled during active disease.

The rearrangement links TRBV4-3 to TRBJ2-1, with 8 bases lining up with TRBD2. Per germline, CDR1 LGHNA and CDR2 YSLEER. CDR3 length: 16 amino acids. The V segment lost 5 bases and the J segment 4 bases; nucleotides outside the gene matches: 10. As DNA, the CDR3 is TGCGCCAGCAGCACAGGAAGGAGCGGGGGTTACAATGAGCAGTTCTTC. Protein: CASSTGRSGGYNEQFF.

The chain employs TRBV5-6 and TRBJ1-6; 10 nucleotides line up with TRBD1. This CDR3 is 14 amino acids long. Trimming cost V 4 bases and J 7 bases; bases outside gene matches: 2. The germline gives CDR1 SGHDT, CDR2 YYEEEE. The CDR3 spells CASSGTGVNSPLHF. Here the CDR3 DNA reads TGTGCCAGCAGCGGGACAGGGGTGAATTCACCCCTCCACTTT.

The rearrangement joins TRBV4-2 to TRBJ1-1; perhaps TRBD1 as D (5 bases). The CDR3 loop spans 16 amino acids. V was clipped by 2 bases and J by 0 bases, with 13 bases between them. The germline CDR1 and CDR2 sequences are LGHNA and YNFKEQ. The CDR3 reads CASSQWAGQVNTEAFF. CDR3 in DNA: TGTGCCAGCAGCCAATGGGCAGGGCAAGTGAACACTGAAGCTTTCTTT.

This sequence joins TRBV7-2 and TRBJ2-3; a weak D match, TRBD2 (7 bases). CDR3 length: 16 residues. Trimming cost V 1 base and J 1 base, with 12 bases left between them. Germline V CDR1 and CDR2: SGHTA, FQGNSA. CDR3: CASSLEGGAGTDTQYF. As DNA, the CDR3 is TGTGCCAGCAGCTTAGAAGGGGGGGCTGGCACAGATACGCAGTATTTT.

V is TRBV19 and J is TRBJ1-2, with 8 positions matching TRBD1. J gave up 8 bases and V 0 bases, and 5 bases lay outside the gene matches. The germline CDR1 and CDR2 sequences are LNHDA and SQIVND (reference sequence). The length of the CDR3 is 14 residues. The CDR3 is CASSIDPDRGGYTF. CDR3 nucleotide sequence: TGTGCCAGTAGTATAGATCCTGACAGGGGAGGCTACACCTTC.

This clone was counted a few times. The chain has TRBV11-2 and TRBJ2-2, with a possible D match to TRBD1 (7 bases). Germline-derived CDR1 and CDR2 are SGHAT and FQNNGV. V was clipped by 2 bases and J by 1 base, with 8 bases between them. This CDR3 is 15 amino acids long. CDR3 DNA sequence: TGTGCCAGCAGCTTACAGGGGGGGAACACCGGGGAGCTGTTTTTT. Translation: CASSLQGGNTGELFF.

This chain connects TRBV28 to TRBJ2-7; 9 bases line up with TRBD1. V trimming: 8 bases; J trimming: 2 bases; junction bases outside the gene matches: 4. Germline V lookup: CDR1 MDHEN, CDR2 SYDVKM. The CDR3 loop spans 13 amino acids. CDR3 region: CASLTGGTYEQYF. The CDR3 bases are TGTGCCAGCCTTACAGGGGGCACCTACGAGCAGTACTTC.

The rearrangement links TRBV10-3 to TRBJ1-1; D is unclear. This CDR3 is built from 18 residues. From germline, CDR1 is ENHRY and CDR2 SYGVKD. The V gene lost 0 bases and the J gene lost 3 bases, with 20 bases spanning the gap. CDR3 DNA: TGTGCCATCAGTGAGTCGTTGGGTTCGGGATATGTGGACACTGAAGCTTTCTTT. Residues: CAISESLGSGYVDTEAFF.

CDR3 amino acids: CASSQVMGQDQKGSYNEQFF. The CDR3 coding sequence is TGTGCCAGCAGCCAAGTGATGGGACAGGACCAAAAGGGGTCCTACAATGAGCAGTTCTTC. The chain is built from TRBV3-1 (or the pseudogene TRBV3-2) and TRBJ2-1; 8 nucleotides line up with TRBD1. Trimming at V came to 1 base and at J to 1 base, leaving 15 bases not matched to a gene. The CDR3 contains 20 residues. CDR1 is LGHDT and CDR2 is YNNKEL in the germline V gene (reference sequence).

V usage is TRBV5-1 and J usage is TRBJ2-5; weak D call: TRBD1 (6 bases). The CDR3 runs 14 residues. The germline V gene has CDR1 SGHRS and CDR2 YFSETQ. V gave up 4 bases and J gave up 1 base, with 11 bases separating them. CDR3 coding DNA: TGCGCCAGCAGCCCGGGACATCCCCAAGAGACCCAGTACTTC. This codes for CASSPGHPQETQYF.

This clone occurred once. This sequence joins TRBV7-6 and TRBJ1-1, with TRBD1 identical over 7 bases. The V gene end was trimmed by 3 bases and the J gene end by 0 bases; junction bases not matched to a gene: 7. The CDR3 length is 16 residues. Germline values: CDR1 SGHVS, CDR2 FNYEAQ. The CDR3 spells CASSLRTGRLNTEAFF. CDR3 DNA sequence: TGTGCCAGCAGCTTGAGGACAGGCCGCTTGAACACTGAAGCTTTCTTT.

This chain uses TRBV6-5 with TRBJ1-1; TRBD1 agrees at 7 bases. This CDR3 has 13 amino acids. Germline values: CDR1 MNHEY, CDR2 SVGAGI. V dropped 0 bases and J dropped 11; count of bases not matched to a gene: 6. The CDR3 loop is CASSYSRQGDAFF. The DNA of the CDR3 is TGTGCCAGCAGTTACTCGAGACAGGGAGACGCTTTCTTT.

This rearrangement joins TRBV10-3 to TRBJ1-4; a possible D gene is TRBD1 (5 bases). CDR3 size: 15 residues. Trimming left V 6 bases short and J 3 bases short, with 14 bases between. CDR1 and CDR2 (germline): ENHRY, SYGVKD. Written as DNA, the CDR3 is TGTGCCATCAGCGGTACAGGTTCCTCTAATGAAAAACTGTTTTTT. Its protein product is CAISGTGSSNEKLFF.

This sequence joins TRBV5-1 and TRBJ1-4; D is unclear. Per the germline V gene, CDR1 is SGHRS and CDR2 is YFSETQ. The CDR3 totals 13 residues. With 0 bases removed from V and 8 bases from J, the gap between germline ends came to 8 bases. The CDR3, as DNA: TGCGCCAGCAGCTTGGCCGGGTCCGAAAAACTGTTTTTT. As protein: CASSLAGSEKLFF.

The chain carries TRBV9 and TRBJ2-3; D remains ambiguous. The V end was cut by 0 bases, the J end by 2 bases, with 13 bases between. The germline CDR1 and CDR2 sequences are SGDLS and YYNGEE. This CDR3 is built from 16 residues. CDR3 coding DNA: TGTGCCAGCAGCGTAGGGGTTGGGCAGACCACAGATACGCAGTATTTT. This gives the protein CASSVGVGQTTDTQYF.

The chain is built from TRBV6-5 and TRBJ1-5; a possible D gene is TRBD1 (6 bases). V lost 6 bases and J 2 bases, leaving 14 bases between the germline ends. This CDR3 is built from 15 residues. The V gene's germline CDR1 is MNHEY and CDR2 SVGAGI. CDR3 nucleotides: TGTGCCAGCAGAACGGGGGGGCCCGGCAATCAGCCCCAGCATTTT. Translated: CASRTGGPGNQPQHF.

The chain links TRBV28 to TRBJ1-4; 7 nucleotides agree with TRBD1. The germline V gene encodes CDR1 MDHEN and CDR2 SYDVKM. V gave up 5 bases and J gave up 7 bases; unmatched junction bases: 7. The CDR3 runs 14 residues. CDR3 protein: CASSLLRDSEKLFF. As DNA, the CDR3 is TGTGCCAGCAGTCTCCTTCGGGACAGTGAAAAACTGTTTTTT.

V and J are TRBV27 and TRBJ1-1; D may be TRBD1 (6 bases). The CDR3 covers 13 residues. Germline V lookup: CDR1 MNHEY, CDR2 SMNVEV (reference sequence). The V end was cut by 8 bases, the J end by 4 bases, with 14 bases between. The DNA of the CDR3 is TGTGCCAGCCAAGGACAGCCTTTCACTGAAGCTTTCTTT. This gives the protein CASQGQPFTEAFF.

The J gene is TRBJ1-2, the V gene TRBV18; D gene ambiguous. Germline V gene sequence: CDR1 KGHSH, CDR2 LQKENI. This CDR3 comprises 13 residues. Trimming pared 10 bases from V and 2 bases from J, leaving 14 bases between. This CDR3 is CAIRGLRNYGYTF. The CDR3 coding sequence is TGTGCCATCCGAGGCCTGAGGAACTATGGCTACACCTTC.

CDR3 bases: TGTGCCAGTACCCTGACAGGGCCTGCGTCCAATCAGCCCCAGCATTTT. This encodes CASTLTGPASNQPQHF. This chain connects TRBV19 to TRBJ1-5; 7 nucleotides match TRBD1. This CDR3 region has 16 residues. Per the germline V gene, CDR1 is LNHDA and CDR2 is SQIVND (reference sequence). V lost 7 bases, J lost 3 bases, and 12 bases stayed unmatched.

The V and J genes are TRBV2 and TRBJ2-1; TRBD1 matches 7 bases. Losses at the gene ends were 5 bases for V and 2 bases for J; bases not matched to a gene: 6. Germline V CDR1 and CDR2: SNHLY, FYNNEI. The CDR3 spans 15 residues. The DNA for the CDR3 is TGTGCCAGCAGTAAAGACAGGGCGCCCTACAATGAGCAGTTCTTC. Translated: CASSKDRAPYNEQFF.

CDR3 sequence: CASSSSGAYEQYF. The CDR3 nucleotides are TGTGCCAGCAGTTCTTCAGGTGCCTACGAGCAGTACTTC. This sequence joins TRBV25-1 and TRBJ2-7, with D hard to call. The CDR3 has 13 residues. Looked up from germline, CDR1 is MGHDK and CDR2 is SYGVNS. The V and J ends lost 5 bases and 2 bases respectively, with 10 bases between them.

The chain carries TRBV30 and TRBJ1-4; 10 bases are a match to TRBD1. The V gene's germline CDR1 is GTSNPN and CDR2 SVGIG (reference sequence). V trimming: 3 bases; J trimming: 2 bases; junction bases outside the gene matches: 6. The CDR3 is 16 residues long. CDR3 bases: TGTGCCTGGAGGGGGACAGGGGTCGGCACTAATGAAAAACTGTTTTTT. Amino acids: CAWRGTGVGTNEKLFF.

Remarks on this clone: At one end, the junction sequence differs from germline, possibly due to a read error. The chain employs TRBV10-2 and TRBJ1-6; D perhaps matches TRBD1 (5 bases). Germline-derived CDR1 and CDR2 are WSHSY and SAAADI. CDR3 size: 14 residues. The CDR3 sequence: CASSRQIENSPLRF. CDR3 bases: TGCGCCAGCAGTCGACAGATTGAGAATTCACCCCTCCGCTTT.

The rearrangement links TRBV6-5 to TRBJ2-7; 7 bases are a match to TRBD1. Germline trimming cut 6 bases from V and 5 bases from J; bases unmatched to any gene: 7. Germline lookup yields CDR1 MNHEY and CDR2 SVGAGI. The CDR3 is 13 residues long. CDR3 nucleotides: TGTGCCAGCAGAGACAGGGTGTACGACGAGCAGTACTTC. Encoded protein: CASRDRVYDEQYF.